This record looks at one T cell receptor (beta chain) sequence and its context. TCRdb passed the PCR reads through MiXCR, listing each CDR3 protein once. The sample holds over 9,500 distinct CDR3 sequences, about 50% seen once. The CDR3 extends over 15 amino acids. In germline, CDR1 is SGHTA, CDR2 FQGNSA. This record comes from a study of immune characterization of retroperitoneal liposarcoma. The J gene is TRBJ2-4, the V gene TRBV7-2, with 9 positions matching TRBD2. With the DNA end fitting TRBJ2-1 better, the J assignment may be wrong. This receptor was obtained from a female donor with retroperitoneal liposarcoma. Sequences were obtained from tumor tissue. CDR3: CASSLEASGTGEQFF. The DNA of the CDR3 is TGTGCCAGCAGCTTAGAGGCTAGCGGGACGGGTGAGCAGTTCTTC.